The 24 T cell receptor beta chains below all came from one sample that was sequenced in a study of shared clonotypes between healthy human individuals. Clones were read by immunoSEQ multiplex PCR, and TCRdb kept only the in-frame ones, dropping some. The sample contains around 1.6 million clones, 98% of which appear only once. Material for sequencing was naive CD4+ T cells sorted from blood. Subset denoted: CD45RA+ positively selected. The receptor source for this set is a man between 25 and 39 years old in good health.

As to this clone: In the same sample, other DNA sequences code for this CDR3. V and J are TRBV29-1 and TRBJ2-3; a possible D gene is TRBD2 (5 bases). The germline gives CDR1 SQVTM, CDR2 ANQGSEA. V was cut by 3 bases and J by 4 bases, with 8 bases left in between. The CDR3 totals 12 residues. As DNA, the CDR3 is TGCAGCGTTGAGGGCGGGTCAGATACGCAGTATTTT. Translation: CSVEGGSDTQYF.

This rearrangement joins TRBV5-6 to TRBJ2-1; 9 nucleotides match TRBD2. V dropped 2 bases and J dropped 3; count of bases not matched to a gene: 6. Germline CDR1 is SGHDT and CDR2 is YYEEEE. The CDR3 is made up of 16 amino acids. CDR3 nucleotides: TGTGCCAGCAGCTTAGGCCTAGCGGGAATCTACAATGAGCAGTTCTTC. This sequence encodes CASSLGLAGIYNEQFF. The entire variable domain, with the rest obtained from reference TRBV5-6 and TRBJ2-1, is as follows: DAGVTQSPTHLIKTRGQQVTLRCSPKSGHDTVSWYQQALGQGPQFIFQYYEEEERQRGNFPDRFSGHQFPNYSSELNVNALLLGDSALYLCASSLGLAGIYNEQFFGPGTRLTVL.

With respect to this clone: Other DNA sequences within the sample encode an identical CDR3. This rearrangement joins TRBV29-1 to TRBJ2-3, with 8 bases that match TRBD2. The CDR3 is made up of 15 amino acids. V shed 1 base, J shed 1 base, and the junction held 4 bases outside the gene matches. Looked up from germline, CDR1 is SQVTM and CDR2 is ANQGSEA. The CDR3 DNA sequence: TGCAGCGTTGAAGGGGCGGGAGGAGGCACAGATACGCAGTATTTT. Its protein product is CSVEGAGGGTDTQYF.

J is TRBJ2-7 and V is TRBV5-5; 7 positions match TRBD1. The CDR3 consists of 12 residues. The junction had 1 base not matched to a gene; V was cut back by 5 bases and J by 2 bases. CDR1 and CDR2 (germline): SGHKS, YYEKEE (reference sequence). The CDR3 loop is CASRTGTYEQYF. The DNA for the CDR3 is TGTGCCAGCAGGACAGGGACCTACGAGCAGTACTTC.

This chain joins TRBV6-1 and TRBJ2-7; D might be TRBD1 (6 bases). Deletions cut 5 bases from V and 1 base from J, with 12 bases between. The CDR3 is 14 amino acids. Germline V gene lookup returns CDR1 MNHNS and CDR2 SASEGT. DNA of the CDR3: TGTGCCAGCAGTACCGACAGGCTTTCCTACGAGCAGTACTTC. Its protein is CASSTDRLSYEQYF.

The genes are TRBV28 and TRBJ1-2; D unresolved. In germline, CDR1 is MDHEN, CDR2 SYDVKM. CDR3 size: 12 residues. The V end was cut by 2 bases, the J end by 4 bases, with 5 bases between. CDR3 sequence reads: CASSLMAYGYTF. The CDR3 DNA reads TGTGCCAGCAGTTTAATGGCCTATGGCTACACCTTC.

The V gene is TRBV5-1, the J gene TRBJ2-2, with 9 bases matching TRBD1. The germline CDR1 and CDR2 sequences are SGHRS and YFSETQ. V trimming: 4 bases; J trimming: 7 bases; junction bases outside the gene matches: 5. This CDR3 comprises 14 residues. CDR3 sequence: CASSPPGQGGELFF. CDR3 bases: TGCGCCAGCAGCCCCCCGGGACAGGGCGGGGAGCTGTTTTTT.

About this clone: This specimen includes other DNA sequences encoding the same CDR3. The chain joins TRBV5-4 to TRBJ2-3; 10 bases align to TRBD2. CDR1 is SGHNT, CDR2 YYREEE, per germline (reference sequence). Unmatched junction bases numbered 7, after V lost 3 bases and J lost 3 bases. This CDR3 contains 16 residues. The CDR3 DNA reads TGTGCCAGCAGCTCGAGCGGGAGGGCCTCGACAGATACGCAGTATTTT. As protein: CASSSSGRASTDTQYF. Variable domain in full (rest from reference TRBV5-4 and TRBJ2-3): ETGVTQSPTHLIKTRGQQVTLRCSSQSGHNTVSWYQQALGQGPQFIFQYYREEENGRGNFPPRFSGLQFPNYSSELNVNALELDDSALYLCASSSSGRASTDTQYFGPGTRLTVL.

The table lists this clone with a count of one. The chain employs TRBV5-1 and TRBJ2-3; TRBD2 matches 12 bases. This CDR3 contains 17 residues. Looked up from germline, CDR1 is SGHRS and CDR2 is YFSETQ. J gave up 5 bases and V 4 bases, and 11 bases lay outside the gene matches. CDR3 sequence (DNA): TGCGCCAGCAGCCGAGATCTAGCGGGAGGGCCTAAAGATACGCAGTATTTT. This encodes CASSRDLAGGPKDTQYF.

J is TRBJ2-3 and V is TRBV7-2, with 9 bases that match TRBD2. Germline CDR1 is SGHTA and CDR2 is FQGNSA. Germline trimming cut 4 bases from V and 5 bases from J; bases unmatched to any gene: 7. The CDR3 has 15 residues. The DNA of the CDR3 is TGTGCCAGCAGCTATAGCGGGAGCCAGGGAGATACGCAGTATTTT. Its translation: CASSYSGSQGDTQYF.

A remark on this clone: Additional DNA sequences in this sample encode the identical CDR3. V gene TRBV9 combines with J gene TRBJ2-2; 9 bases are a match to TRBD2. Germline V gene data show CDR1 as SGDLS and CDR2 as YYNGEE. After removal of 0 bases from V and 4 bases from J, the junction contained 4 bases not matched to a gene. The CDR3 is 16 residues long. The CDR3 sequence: CASSVGAGGPTGELFF. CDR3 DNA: TGTGCCAGCAGCGTAGGAGCGGGAGGACCCACCGGGGAGCTGTTTTTT.

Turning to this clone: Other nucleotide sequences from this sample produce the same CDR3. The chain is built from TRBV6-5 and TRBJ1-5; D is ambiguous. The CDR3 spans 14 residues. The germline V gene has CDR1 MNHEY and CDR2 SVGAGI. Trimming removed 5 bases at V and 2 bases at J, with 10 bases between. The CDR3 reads CASSPLRGNQPQHF. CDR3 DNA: TGTGCCAGCAGTCCCTTAAGAGGCAATCAGCCCCAGCATTTT.

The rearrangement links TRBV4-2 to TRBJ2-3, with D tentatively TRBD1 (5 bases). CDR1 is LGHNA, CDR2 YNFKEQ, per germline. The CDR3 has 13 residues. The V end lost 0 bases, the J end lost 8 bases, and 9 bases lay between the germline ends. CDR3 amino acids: CASSQDRASTQYF. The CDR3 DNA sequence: TGTGCCAGCAGCCAAGACAGGGCTTCTACGCAGTATTTT.

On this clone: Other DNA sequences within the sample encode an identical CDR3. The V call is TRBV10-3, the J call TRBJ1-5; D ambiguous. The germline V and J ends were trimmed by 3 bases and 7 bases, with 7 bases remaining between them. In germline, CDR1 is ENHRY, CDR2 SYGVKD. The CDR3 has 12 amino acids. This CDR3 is CAISEGNQPQHF. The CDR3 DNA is TGTGCCATCAGTGAAGGAAACCAGCCCCAGCATTTT.

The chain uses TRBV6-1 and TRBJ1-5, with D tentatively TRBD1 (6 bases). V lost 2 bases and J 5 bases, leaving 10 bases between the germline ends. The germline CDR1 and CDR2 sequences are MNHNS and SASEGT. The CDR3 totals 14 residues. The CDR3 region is CASSERDTDQPQHF. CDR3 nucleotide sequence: TGTGCCAGCAGTGAACGGGACACAGATCAGCCCCAGCATTTT.

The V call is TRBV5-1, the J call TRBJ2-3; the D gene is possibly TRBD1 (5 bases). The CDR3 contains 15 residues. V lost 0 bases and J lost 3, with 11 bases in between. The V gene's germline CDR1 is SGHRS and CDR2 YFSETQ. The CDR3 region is CASSLGTLKTDTQYF. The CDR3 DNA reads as TGCGCCAGCAGCTTGGGGACACTCAAGACAGATACGCAGTATTTT.

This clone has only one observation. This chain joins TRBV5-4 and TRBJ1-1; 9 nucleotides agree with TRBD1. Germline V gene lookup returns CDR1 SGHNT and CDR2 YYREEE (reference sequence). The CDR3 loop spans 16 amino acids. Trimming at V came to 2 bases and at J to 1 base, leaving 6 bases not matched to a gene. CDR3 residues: CASSLPSTGGNTEAFF. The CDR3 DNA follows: TGTGCCAGCAGCTTACCCTCGACAGGGGGGAACACTGAAGCTTTCTTT.

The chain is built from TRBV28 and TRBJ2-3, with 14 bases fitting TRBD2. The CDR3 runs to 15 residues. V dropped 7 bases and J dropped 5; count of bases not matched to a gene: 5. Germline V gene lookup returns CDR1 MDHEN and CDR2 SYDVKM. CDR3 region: CASIRTSGRIDTQYF. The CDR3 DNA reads TGTGCCAGCATTAGGACTAGCGGGAGGATAGATACGCAGTATTTT.

The DNA for the CDR3 is TGTGCCAGCAGCGTAGCGGTGGAACTGAACACTGAAGCTTTCTTT. This encodes CASSVAVELNTEAFF. The chain has TRBV9 and TRBJ1-1; D gene unclear. The CDR3 runs 15 residues. V lost 0 bases to trimming and J lost 0 bases, with 9 bases between them. The germline V gene has CDR1 SGDLS and CDR2 YYNGEE.

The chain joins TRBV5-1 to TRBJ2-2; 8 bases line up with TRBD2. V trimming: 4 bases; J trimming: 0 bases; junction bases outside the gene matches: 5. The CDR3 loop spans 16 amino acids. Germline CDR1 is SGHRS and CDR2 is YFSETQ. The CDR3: CASSIVAGPNTGELFF. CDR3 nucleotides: TGCGCCAGCAGCATCGTAGCGGGGCCGAACACCGGGGAGCTGTTTTTT.

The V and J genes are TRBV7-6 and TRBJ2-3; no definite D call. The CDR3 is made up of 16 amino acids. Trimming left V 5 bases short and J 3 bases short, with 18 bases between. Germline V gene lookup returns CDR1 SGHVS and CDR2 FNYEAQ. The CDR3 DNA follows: TGTGCCAGCAGCCCCGTAGGGCTTCCTCCTACAGATACGCAGTATTTT. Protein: CASSPVGLPPTDTQYF.

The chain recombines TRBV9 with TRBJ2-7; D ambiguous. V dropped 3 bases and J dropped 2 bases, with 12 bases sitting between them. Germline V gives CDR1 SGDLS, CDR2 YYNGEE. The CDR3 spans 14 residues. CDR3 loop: CASSAPRAPYEQYF. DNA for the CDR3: TGTGCCAGCAGCGCCCCCCGGGCGCCCTACGAGCAGTACTTC.

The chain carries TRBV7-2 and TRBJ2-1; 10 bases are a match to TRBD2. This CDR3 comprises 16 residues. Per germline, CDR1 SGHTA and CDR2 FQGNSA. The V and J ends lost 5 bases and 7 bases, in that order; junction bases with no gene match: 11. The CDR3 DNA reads TGTGCCAGCAGCACCCTTCTAGCGGGAGAAGGAAATGAGCAGTTCTTC. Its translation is CASSTLLAGEGNEQFF.

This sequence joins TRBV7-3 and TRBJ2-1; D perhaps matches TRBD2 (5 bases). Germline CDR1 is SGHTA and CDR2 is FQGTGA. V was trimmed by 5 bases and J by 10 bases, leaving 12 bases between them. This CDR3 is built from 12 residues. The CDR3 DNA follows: TGTGCCAGCAGCCTGACCCGGGGAGAGCAGTTCTTC. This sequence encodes CASSLTRGEQFF.